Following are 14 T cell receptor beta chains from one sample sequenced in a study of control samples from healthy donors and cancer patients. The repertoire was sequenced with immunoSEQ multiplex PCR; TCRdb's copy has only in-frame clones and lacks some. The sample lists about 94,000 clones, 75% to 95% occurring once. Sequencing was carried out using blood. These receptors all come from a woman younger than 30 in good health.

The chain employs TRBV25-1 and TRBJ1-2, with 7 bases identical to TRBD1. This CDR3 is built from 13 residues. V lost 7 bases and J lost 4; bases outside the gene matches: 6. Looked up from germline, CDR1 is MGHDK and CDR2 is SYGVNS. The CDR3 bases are TGTGCCAGCACCCCAGGGGGGACCTATGGCTACACCTTC. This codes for CASTPGGTYGYTF.

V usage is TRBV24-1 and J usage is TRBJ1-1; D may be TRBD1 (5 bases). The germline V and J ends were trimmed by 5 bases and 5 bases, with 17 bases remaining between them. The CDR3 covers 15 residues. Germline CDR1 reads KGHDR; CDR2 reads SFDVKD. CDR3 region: CATSAGGETGTEAFF. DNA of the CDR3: TGTGCCACCAGTGCCGGGGGGGAAACGGGGACTGAAGCTTTCTTT.

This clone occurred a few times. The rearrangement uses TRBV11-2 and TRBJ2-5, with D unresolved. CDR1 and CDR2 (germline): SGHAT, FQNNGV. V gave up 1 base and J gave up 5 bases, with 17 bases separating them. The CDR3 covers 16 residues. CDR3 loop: CASSLGANSYRETQYF. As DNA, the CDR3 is TGTGCCAGCAGCTTAGGAGCCAACTCCTACCGGGAGACCCAGTACTTC.

As DNA, the CDR3 is TGTGCCAGCAGCTTACAAGGGACCGGGTACGAGCAGTACTTC. Translation: CASSLQGTGYEQYF. The chain employs TRBV7-2 and TRBJ2-7; either TRBD1 or TRBD2 may fit D (5 bases each). V shed 2 bases and J shed 4 bases, with 12 bases lying between them. This CDR3 is 14 amino acids long. From germline, CDR1 is SGHTA and CDR2 FQGNSA.

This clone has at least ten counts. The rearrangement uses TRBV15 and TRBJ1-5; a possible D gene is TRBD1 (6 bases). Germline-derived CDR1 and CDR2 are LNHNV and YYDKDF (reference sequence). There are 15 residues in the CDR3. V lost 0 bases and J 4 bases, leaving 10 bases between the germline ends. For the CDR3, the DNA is TGTGCCACCAGCAGAGATCGGGGGCGAAATCAGCCCCAGCATTTT. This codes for CATSRDRGRNQPQHF.

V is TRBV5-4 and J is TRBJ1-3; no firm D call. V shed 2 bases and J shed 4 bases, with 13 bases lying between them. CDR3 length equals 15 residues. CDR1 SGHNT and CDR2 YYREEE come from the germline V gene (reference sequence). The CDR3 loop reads CASSLTTSGGNTIYF. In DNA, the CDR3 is TGTGCCAGCAGCTTAACGACCTCGGGGGGAAACACCATATATTTT.

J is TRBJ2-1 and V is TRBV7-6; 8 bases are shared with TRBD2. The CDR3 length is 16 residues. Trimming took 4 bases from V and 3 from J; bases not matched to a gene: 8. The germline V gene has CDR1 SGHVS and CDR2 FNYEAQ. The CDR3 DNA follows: TGTGCCAGCAGCTCGCCGGCCGCGGGGGGCTACAATGAGCAGTTCTTC. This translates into CASSSPAAGGYNEQFF.

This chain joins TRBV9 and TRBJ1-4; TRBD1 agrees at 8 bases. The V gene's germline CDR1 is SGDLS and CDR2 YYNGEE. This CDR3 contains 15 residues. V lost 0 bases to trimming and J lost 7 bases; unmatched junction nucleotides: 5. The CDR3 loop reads CASSVGADRAEKLFF. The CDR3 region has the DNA TGTGCCAGCAGCGTAGGGGCGGACAGGGCTGAAAAACTGTTTTTT.

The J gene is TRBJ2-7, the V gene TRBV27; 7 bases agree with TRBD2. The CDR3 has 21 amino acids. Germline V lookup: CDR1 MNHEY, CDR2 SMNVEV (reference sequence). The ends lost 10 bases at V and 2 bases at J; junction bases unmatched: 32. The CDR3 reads CATLSPVSTPTFGGFPYEQYF. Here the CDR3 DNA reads TGTGCCACTCTATCTCCTGTTTCAACCCCAACATTCGGGGGGTTCCCCTACGAGCAGTACTTC.

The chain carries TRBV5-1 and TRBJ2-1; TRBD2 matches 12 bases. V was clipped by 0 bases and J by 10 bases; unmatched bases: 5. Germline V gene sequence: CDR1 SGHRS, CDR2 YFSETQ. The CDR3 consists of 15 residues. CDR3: CASSLASGGAGEQFF. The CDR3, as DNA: TGCGCCAGCAGCTTGGCTAGCGGGGGGGCCGGGGAGCAGTTCTTC.

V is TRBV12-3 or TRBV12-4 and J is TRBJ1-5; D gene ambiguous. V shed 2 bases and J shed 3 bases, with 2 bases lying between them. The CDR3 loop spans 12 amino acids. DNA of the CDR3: TGTGCCAGCAGTTTACCCAATCAGCCCCAGCATTTT. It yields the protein CASSLPNQPQHF.

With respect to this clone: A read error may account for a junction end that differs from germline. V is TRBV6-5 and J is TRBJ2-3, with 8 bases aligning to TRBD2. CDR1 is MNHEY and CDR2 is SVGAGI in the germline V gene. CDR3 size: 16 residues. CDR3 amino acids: CASSYSGGASVDTQYF. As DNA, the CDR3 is TGTGCCAGCAGCTACTCGGGGGGGGCGTCTGTGGATACGCAGTATTTT.

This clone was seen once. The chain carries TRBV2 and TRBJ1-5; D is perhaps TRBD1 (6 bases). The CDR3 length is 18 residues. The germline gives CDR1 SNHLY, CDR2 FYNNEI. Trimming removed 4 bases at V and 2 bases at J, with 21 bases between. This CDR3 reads CASSVSTSEGGGNQPQHF. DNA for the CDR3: TGTGCCAGCAGTGTCTCAACGTCCGAGGGGGGGGGCAATCAGCCCCAGCATTTT. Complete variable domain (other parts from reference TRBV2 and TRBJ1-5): EPEVTQTPSHQVTQMGQEVILRCVPISNHLYFYWYRQILGQKVEFLVSFYNNEISEKSEIFDDQFSVERPDGSNFTLKIRSTKLEDSAMYFCASSVSTSEGGGNQPQHFGDGTRLSIL.

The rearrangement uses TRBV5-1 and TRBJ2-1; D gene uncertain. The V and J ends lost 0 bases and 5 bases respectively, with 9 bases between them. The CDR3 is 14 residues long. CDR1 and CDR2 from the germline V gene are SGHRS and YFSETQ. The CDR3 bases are TGCGCCAGCAGCTTGGAGGTCCGAAACAATGAGCAGTTCTTC. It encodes CASSLEVRNNEQFF. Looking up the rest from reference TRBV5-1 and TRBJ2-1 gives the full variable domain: KAGVTQTPRYLIKTRGQQVTLSCSPISGHRSVSWYQQTPGQGLQFLFEYFSETQRNKGNFPGRFSGRQFSNSRSEMNVSTLELGDSALYLCASSLEVRNNEQFFGPGTRLTVL.